The sequence of this TCR beta chain was determined in a study of T-cell reconstitution after alpha-beta-depleted transplantation in children. General study findings and limits: Several patients had high TCRbeta diversity at day 60; it came from surviving recipient T cells and thymic progenitors. At the one-year point after transplant, T-cell counts and TCRbeta diversity were found to come mostly from T cells that had been newly produced. Several hundred expanded graft clones reportedly supplied alpha-beta T cells about two months after transplant.

This CDR3 is built from 18 residues. V was pared by 2 bases and J by 7 bases, with 24 bases between. The V gene's germline CDR1 is MNHNS and CDR2 SASEGT. TCRbeta library construction was performed incorporating unique molecular identifiers. TCRdb used MiXCR to reprocess the PCR reads, holding one entry per CDR3 protein. The sample contains 220,000 or so distinct CDR3 sequences, approximately 8.9% of which appear only once. This clonotype was seen repeatedly, ten times or more. Its target is not known. The sequences come from PBMCs, mostly from graft donor cells, collected 180 days after TCRalphabeta/CD19-depleted stem cell transplant. This TCR was sampled from a male patient younger than 18 who had a stem cell transplant for acute lymphoblastic leukemia, so the T cells may come from the graft donor. The V and J genes are TRBV6-1 and TRBJ2-1; weak D call: TRBD2 (6 bases). The CDR3 region has the DNA TGTGCCAGCAGTGAACCTCGCTTGATGAGCCCGGCGGGAAATGAGCAGTTCTTC. Translating it yields CASSEPRLMSPAGNEQFF.